This T cell receptor beta chain was observed in a study of T-cell memory formation after mild COVID-19. Study overall: In these data, TCR clusters were largely donor specific.

This CDR3 has 16 residues. The V segment lost 8 bases and the J segment 3 bases; nucleotides outside the gene matches: 13. Germline V gene sequence: CDR1 LNHDA, CDR2 SQIVND (reference sequence). Constant-segment primers were used for 5'RACE, and the resulting TCR alpha and TCR beta cDNA libraries carried sample barcodes and UMIs. TCRdb re-analysed the 5' RACE reads in MiXCR, keeping a single row per CDR3 protein. The sample carries roughly 510,000 distinct CDR3 sequences, 15% to 20% recorded once. Sequenced sample: PBMCs or a T cell subset sorted from them (not recorded which). The chain joins TRBV19 to TRBJ1-5; TRBD1 matches 7 bases. The TCR sequence derives from an adult woman who had mild COVID-19 (a few samples of this study predate the infection). Cell type and time point are not known. Here the CDR3 reads CASGNIQGRNNQPQHF. The CDR3 DNA is TGTGCCAGTGGTAACATACAGGGGCGAAACAATCAGCCCCAGCATTTT.